This TCR beta chain derives from a study of CD8 T cells in ankylosing spondylitis. About this clonotype: The antigen is not known.

This CDR3 contains 15 residues. V gave up 0 bases and J gave up 4 bases, with 12 bases separating them. From germline, CDR1 is SEHNR and CDR2 FQNEAQ (reference sequence). A quantitative 5'-RACE method, one with molecular barcodes, was used to make TCR beta libraries. TCRdb fed the 5' RACE reads into MiXCR, producing one record per CDR3 protein. The sample shows under 550,000 distinct CDR3 sequences, 25% to 30% of them seen only once. General study results and limits: Disease-linked clones bore a CD8+ phenotype, appearing relatively rarely in peripheral blood. There was a TCR beta motif, made of 7 or 8 highly homologous variants, that appeared characteristic of ankylosing spondylitis blood. Certain motif variants had earlier been reported in reactive arthritis synovial fluid and blood. From matched ankylosing spondylitis synovial fluid, disease-linked clones were reportedly recovered at significantly enriched levels.

The sample consisted of blood, either unsorted or a sorted T cell fraction (not recorded which). The chain joins TRBV7-9 to TRBJ1-2; a weak D match, TRBD1 (6 bases). The sequence derives from a male donor with ankylosing spondylitis. The CDR3 DNA sequence: TGTGCCAGCAGCTTAGCGTTCGGGGGCGCCTATGGCTACACCTTC. It codes for CASSLAFGGAYGYTF.